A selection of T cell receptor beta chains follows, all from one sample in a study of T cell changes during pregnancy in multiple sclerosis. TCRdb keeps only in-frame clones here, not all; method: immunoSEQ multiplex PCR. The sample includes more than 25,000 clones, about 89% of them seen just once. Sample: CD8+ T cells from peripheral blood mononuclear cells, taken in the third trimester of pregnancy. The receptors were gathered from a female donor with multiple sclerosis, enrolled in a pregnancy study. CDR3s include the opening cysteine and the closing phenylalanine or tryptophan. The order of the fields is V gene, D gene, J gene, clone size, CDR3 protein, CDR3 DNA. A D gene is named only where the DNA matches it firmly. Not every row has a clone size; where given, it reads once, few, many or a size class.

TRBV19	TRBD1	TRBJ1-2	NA	CASSIRTGGDGYTF	TGTGCCAGTAGTATCCGGACAGGGGGTGATGGCTACACCTTC
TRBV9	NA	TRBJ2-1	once	CASSVDMGLNEQFF	TGTGCCAGCAGCGTAGATATGGGCCTCAATGAGCAGTTCTTC
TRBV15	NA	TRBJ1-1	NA	CATSRDSGGIFFF	TGTGCCACCAGCAGAGATAGCGGGGGGATCTTTTTCTTT
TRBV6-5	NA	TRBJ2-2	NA	CASSLEGVNTGELFF	TGTGCCAGCAGTTTGGAGGGTGTTAACACCGGGGAGCTGTTTTTT
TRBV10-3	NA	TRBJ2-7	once	CAISEVSGAPYEQYF	TGTGCCATCAGTGAAGTATCTGGAGCCCCCTACGAGCAGTACTTC
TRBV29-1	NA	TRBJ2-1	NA	CSVATGSADEQFF	TGCAGCGTTGCAACAGGGAGTGCCGATGAGCAGTTCTTC
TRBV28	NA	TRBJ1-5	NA	CASSWGENEGPNQPQHF	TGTGCCAGCAGTTGGGGGGAAAACGAGGGACCCAATCAGCCCCAGCATTTT
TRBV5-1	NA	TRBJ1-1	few	CASSSGSGWTEAFF	TGCGCCAGCAGCTCGGGGTCCGGTTGGACTGAAGCTTTCTTT
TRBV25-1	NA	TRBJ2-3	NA	CASSGTEHTGGDTQYF	TGTGCCAGCAGTGGGACAGAGCATACAGGTGGAGATACGCAGTATTTT
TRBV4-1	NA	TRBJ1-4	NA	CASSQGRSANEKLFF	TGCGCCAGCAGCCAAGGGAGGTCAGCTAATGAAAAACTGTTTTTT
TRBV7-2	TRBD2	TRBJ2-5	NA	CASSASSGGSRETQYF	TGTGCCAGCAGCGCATCTAGCGGGGGGTCACGGGAGACCCAGTACTTC
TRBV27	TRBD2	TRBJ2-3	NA	CASRSGGAADTQYF	TGTGCCAGCAGGAGCGGGGGGGCCGCAGATACGCAGTATTTT
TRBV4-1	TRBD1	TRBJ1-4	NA	CASSQVQGPGQRFF	TGCGCCAGCAGCCAAGTGCAGGGGCCGGGACAGCGTTTTTTT
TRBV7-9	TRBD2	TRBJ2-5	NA	CASSLDGTRGVETQYF	TGTGCCAGCAGCTTGGACGGGACTAGGGGCGTGGAGACCCAGTACTTC
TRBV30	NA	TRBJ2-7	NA	CAWRHPGTLRLYEQYF	TGTGCCTGGAGACACCCAGGGACTTTGAGGCTCTACGAGCAGTACTTC
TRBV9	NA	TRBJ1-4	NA	CASSAYTGISLNEKLFF	TGTGCCAGCAGCGCCTATACCGGGATATCACTTAATGAAAAACTGTTTTTT
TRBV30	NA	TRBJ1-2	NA	CAFRGYGYTF	TGTGCCTTCAGGGGCTATGGCTACACCTTC
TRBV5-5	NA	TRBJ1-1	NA	CASSTTGDLNTEAFF	TGTGCCAGCAGTACCACGGGGGATTTGAACACTGAAGCTTTCTTT
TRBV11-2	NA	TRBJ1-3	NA	CASSLVLDLSGNTIYF	TGTGCCAGCAGCTTAGTCCTAGACCTCTCTGGAAACACCATATATTTT
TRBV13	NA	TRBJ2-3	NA	CASSFSGSRWDTQYF	TGTGCCAGCAGCTTCTCCGGGAGTAGGTGGGATACGCAGTATTTT
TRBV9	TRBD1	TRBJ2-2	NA	CASSTRTGQNTGELFF	TGTGCCAGCAGCACCCGGACAGGGCAGAACACCGGGGAGCTGTTTTTT
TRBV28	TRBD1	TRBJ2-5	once	CASSSGQDGYQETQYF	TGTGCCAGCAGTTCTGGACAGGACGGGTACCAAGAGACCCAGTACTTC
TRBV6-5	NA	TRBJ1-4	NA	CASSPTGFEKLFF	TGTGCCAGCAGCCCCACAGGATTTGAAAAACTGTTTTTT
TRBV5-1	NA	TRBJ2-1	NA	CASSVDTYNEQFF	TGCGCCAGCAGCGTGGACACGTACAATGAGCAGTTCTTC
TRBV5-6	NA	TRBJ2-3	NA	CASSLVMGGRSTDTQYF	TGTGCCAGCAGCTTGGTGATGGGGGGGCGAAGCACAGATACGCAGTATTTT
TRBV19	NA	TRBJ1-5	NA	CASSIAWGGKRSQHF	TGTGCCAGTAGTATAGCCTGGGGGGGTAAGAGGTCCCAGCATTTT
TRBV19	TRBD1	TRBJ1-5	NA	CASSTRTGSNQPQHF	TGTGCCAGTAGTACCCGGACAGGCAGCAATCAGCCCCAGCATTTT
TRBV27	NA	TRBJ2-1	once	CASSTGSSYNEQFF	TGTGCCAGCAGTACAGGGTCCTCCTACAATGAGCAGTTCTTC
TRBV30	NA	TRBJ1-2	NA	CAWSVLTGQNGYTF	TGTGCCTGGAGTGTTTTAACAGGGCAGAACGGCTACACCTTC
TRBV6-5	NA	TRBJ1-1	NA	CASSYSEGETEAFF	TGTGCCAGCAGTTACTCCGAGGGGGAGACTGAAGCTTTCTTT
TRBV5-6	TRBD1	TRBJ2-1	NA	CASSFLQGPSYNEQFF	TGTGCCAGCAGCTTTCTACAGGGGCCCTCCTACAATGAGCAGTTCTTC
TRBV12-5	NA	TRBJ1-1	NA	CASGLAPGVQDEAFF	TGTGCTAGTGGTTTGGCACCAGGGGTTCAGGATGAAGCTTTCTTT
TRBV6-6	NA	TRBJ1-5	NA	CASSSAGASNQPQHF	TGTGCCAGCAGTTCGGCGGGGGCTAGCAATCAGCCCCAGCATTTT
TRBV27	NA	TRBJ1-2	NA	CASRGGANYGYTF	TGTGCCAGCAGGGGAGGCGCGAACTATGGCTACACCTTC
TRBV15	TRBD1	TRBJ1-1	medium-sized	CATGQGNTEAFF	TGTGCCACTGGACAGGGGAACACTGAAGCTTTCTTT
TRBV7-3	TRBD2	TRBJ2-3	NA	CASSLAGGGDTQYF	TGTGCCAGCAGCTTAGCGGGGGGGGGAGATACGCAGTATTTT
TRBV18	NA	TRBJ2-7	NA	CASSLTTRSLRYEQYF	TGTGCCAGCTCACTCACCACTCGTTCCCTACGCTACGAGCAGTACTTC
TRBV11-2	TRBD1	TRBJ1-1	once	CASQGGRTEAFF	TGTGCCTCACAGGGGGGGCGGACTGAAGCTTTCTTT
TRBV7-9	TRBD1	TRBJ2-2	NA	CASSPTGGDTGELFF	TGTGCCAGCAGCCCGACAGGGGGGGACACCGGGGAGCTGTTTTTT
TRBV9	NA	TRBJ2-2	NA	CASSGSSSGTGELFF	TGTGCCAGCAGCGGGTCCTCATCGGGCACCGGGGAGCTGTTTTTT